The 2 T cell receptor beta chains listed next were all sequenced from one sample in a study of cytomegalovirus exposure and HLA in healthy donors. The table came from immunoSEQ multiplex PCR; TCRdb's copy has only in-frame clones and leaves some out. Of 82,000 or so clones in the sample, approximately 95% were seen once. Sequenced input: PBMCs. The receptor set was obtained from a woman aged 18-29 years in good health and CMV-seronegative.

The CDR3 DNA reads as TGTGCCAGCAAGGGACAGGGAAGGGGCAATCAGCCCCAGCATTTT. It specifies CASKGQGRGNQPQHF. This rearrangement joins TRBV6-5 to TRBJ1-5; the match to TRBD1 covers 9 bases. This CDR3 contains 15 residues. The ends lost 7 bases at V and 2 bases at J; junction bases unmatched: 6. Per germline, CDR1 MNHEY and CDR2 SVGAGI.

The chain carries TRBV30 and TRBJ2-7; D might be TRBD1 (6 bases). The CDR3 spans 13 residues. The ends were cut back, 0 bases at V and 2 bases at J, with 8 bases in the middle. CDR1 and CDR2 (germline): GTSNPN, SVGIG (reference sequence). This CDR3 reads CAWSVNRAYEQYF. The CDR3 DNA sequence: TGTGCCTGGAGTGTTAACAGGGCCTACGAGCAGTACTTC. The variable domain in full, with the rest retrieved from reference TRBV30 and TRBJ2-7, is SQTIHQWPATLVQPVGSPLSLECTVEGTSNPNLYWYRQAAGRGLQLLFYSVGIGQISSEVPQNLSASRPQDRQFILSSKKLLLSDSGFYLCAWSVNRAYEQYFGPGTRLTVT.